Each of the 13 T cell receptor beta chains below was sequenced from the same sample in a study of blood T cell repertoires in COVID-19. Method: immunoSEQ multiplex PCR; TCRdb's copy keeps in-frame clones and lacks some. Altogether 88,000 or so clones are present, 86% being singletons, with the ten largest covering 6.5% to 9%. The sequenced sample consisted of peripheral blood. The receptors originated from a man aged 60 to 69 with acute or convalescent COVID-19.

The rearrangement links TRBV29-1 to TRBJ1-5, with 7 bases lining up with TRBD1. The V gene end was trimmed by 8 bases and the J gene end by 0 bases; junction bases not matched to a gene: 13. This CDR3 contains 16 residues. Germline V gives CDR1 SQVTM, CDR2 ANQGSEA. This CDR3 reads CSPPPDRENSNQPQHF. In DNA form, the CDR3 reads TGCAGCCCCCCTCCCGACAGGGAAAATAGCAATCAGCCCCAGCATTTT.

The chain combines TRBV6-2 or TRBV6-3 with TRBJ1-1, with unresolved D. The V gene lost 2 bases and the J gene lost 0 bases, with 13 bases spanning the gap. This CDR3 has 16 amino acids. CDR1 is MNHEY, CDR2 SVGEGT, per germline. In DNA form, the CDR3 reads TGTGCCAGCAGTTACAAGTACTCCCTGCTGAACACTGAAGCTTTCTTT. Translation: CASSYKYSLLNTEAFF.

This clone was seen more than once but under ten times. This rearrangement joins TRBV3-1 (or the pseudogene TRBV3-2) to TRBJ2-1; TRBD2 might be the D (5 bases). The V gene's germline CDR1 is LGHDT and CDR2 YNNKEL (reference sequence). The CDR3 extends over 18 amino acids. V was cut by 2 bases and J by 4 bases, with 21 bases left in between. In DNA form, the CDR3 reads TGTGCCAGCAGCCAAACCCCCCCACAGCGGCGCAAATACAATGAGCAGTTCTTC. Translation: CASSQTPPQRRKYNEQFF.

Comment on this clone: An end of the junction does not agree with germline; a read error may underlie this. The rearrangement joins TRBV19 to TRBJ2-1; 8 bases are a match to TRBD1. This CDR3 has 16 residues. Germline CDR1 LNHDA, CDR2 SQIVND (reference sequence). The CDR3 bases are TGTGCGAGTATGACCAGGGGGCCCCAAAACTACAATGAGCAGTTCTTC. Its protein product is CASMTRGPQNYNEQFF.

The J gene is TRBJ2-1, the V gene TRBV7-3; possible D gene TRBD2, 6 bases. Trimming took off 0 bases at V and 0 bases at J, with 12 bases between the two ends. Germline assignment: CDR1 SGHTA and CDR2 FQGTGA. The CDR3 covers 17 residues. CDR3 sequence reads: CASSLTGGESSYNEQFF. The CDR3 nucleotides read TGTGCCAGCAGCTTAACGGGCGGGGAGAGCTCCTACAATGAGCAGTTCTTC.

CDR3 nucleotide sequence: TGTGCCAGCAGCCCTTCTGGGGCCAACGTCCTGACTTTC. It is translated as CASSPSGANVLTF. The chain recombines TRBV11-3 with TRBJ2-6; D gene unclear. Trimming cost V 5 bases and J 1 base, with 3 bases left between them. The CDR3 contains 13 residues. Germline V lookup: CDR1 SGHNT, CDR2 YENEEA. Looking up the rest from reference TRBV11-3 and TRBJ2-6 gives the full variable domain: EAGVVQSPRYKIIEKKQPVAFWCNPISGHNTLYWYLQNLGQGPELLIRYENEEAVDDSQLPKDRFSAERLKGVDSTLKIQPAELGDSAVYLCASSPSGANVLTFGAGSRLTVL.

This chain joins TRBV29-1 and TRBJ1-3; D gene unclear. CDR1 and CDR2 from the germline V gene are SQVTM and ANQGSEA. This CDR3 is 13 amino acids long. V was trimmed by 3 bases and J by 0 bases, leaving 6 bases between them. This CDR3 reads CSVEEVSGNTIYF. CDR3 coding DNA: TGCAGCGTTGAGGAGGTCTCTGGAAACACCATATATTTT.

V gene TRBV7-9 combines with J gene TRBJ1-2; TRBD1 aligns across 8 bases. The CDR3 covers 17 residues. Germline V gene data show CDR1 as SEHNR and CDR2 as FQNEAQ (reference sequence). The J segment lost 4 bases and the V segment lost 5 bases, leaving 15 bases of the junction unmatched. The CDR3: CASSSSGTGLLAYGYTF. The CDR3 nucleotides are TGTGCCAGCAGCAGCTCCGGGACAGGTCTCTTAGCCTATGGCTACACCTTC.

This clone came up once. This chain uses TRBV7-2 with TRBJ1-1; D ambiguous. The length of the CDR3 is 14 residues. CDR1 and CDR2 (germline): SGHTA, FQGNSA. With 5 bases removed from V and 3 bases from J, the gap between germline ends came to 13 bases. The CDR3 coding sequence is TGTGCCAGCAGCCCCGCCCGACGGGACACTGAAGCTTTCTTT. It yields the protein CASSPARRDTEAFF.

The V gene is TRBV12-5, the J gene TRBJ2-2; 11 nucleotides line up with TRBD2. Germline loops: CDR1 LGHNT, CDR2 FRNRAP. This CDR3 has 16 amino acids. V was pared by 6 bases and J by 5 bases, with 8 bases of the junction left unmatched. CDR3 amino acids: CASGATSGKLTGELFF. DNA of the CDR3: TGTGCTAGTGGCGCGACTAGCGGGAAGTTGACCGGGGAGCTGTTTTTT.

The chain employs TRBV19 and TRBJ1-1, with 7 nucleotides matching TRBD1. CDR3 size: 14 residues. Germline loops: CDR1 LNHDA, CDR2 SQIVND (reference sequence). With V trimmed by 8 bases and J by 2 bases, 8 bases remained unmatched. CDR3 protein: CASLKRDRNTEAFF. The CDR3 nucleotides read TGTGCCAGTTTAAAACGGGACAGAAACACTGAAGCTTTCTTT.

This clone was seen a few times. The chain is built from TRBV9 and TRBJ2-1, with TRBD2 matching over 12 bases. This CDR3 is built from 16 residues. Germline V gives CDR1 SGDLS, CDR2 YYNGEE. With V trimmed by 1 base and J by 5 bases, 4 bases remained unmatched. The CDR3 region is CASSVPTSGGHNEQFF. The CDR3, as DNA: TGTGCCAGCAGCGTACCGACTAGCGGGGGACACAATGAGCAGTTCTTC.

The rearrangement uses TRBV29-1 and TRBJ2-7; D unclear. Germline lookup yields CDR1 SQVTM and CDR2 ANQGSEA. The CDR3 has 11 residues. Trimming cost V 6 bases and J 3 bases, with 9 bases left between them. The CDR3 sequence is CSVEQSYEQYF. CDR3 DNA sequence: TGCAGCGTGGAGCAGAGCTACGAGCAGTACTTC.